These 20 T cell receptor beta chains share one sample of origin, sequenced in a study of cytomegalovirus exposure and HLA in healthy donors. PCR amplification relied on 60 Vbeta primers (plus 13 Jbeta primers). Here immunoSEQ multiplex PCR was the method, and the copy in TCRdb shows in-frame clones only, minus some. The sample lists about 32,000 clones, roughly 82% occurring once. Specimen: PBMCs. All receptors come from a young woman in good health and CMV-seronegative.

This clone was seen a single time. CDR3 in DNA: TGCGCCAGCAGCCAAGAGGACAGAGCTAATGAAAAACTGTTTTTT. Its protein product is CASSQEDRANEKLFF. This sequence joins TRBV4-1 and TRBJ1-4; possibly TRBD1 for D (6 bases). V was clipped by 0 bases and J by 3 bases, with 8 bases between them. The CDR3 sequence is 15 residues long. Germline V lookup: CDR1 MGHRA, CDR2 YSYEKL.

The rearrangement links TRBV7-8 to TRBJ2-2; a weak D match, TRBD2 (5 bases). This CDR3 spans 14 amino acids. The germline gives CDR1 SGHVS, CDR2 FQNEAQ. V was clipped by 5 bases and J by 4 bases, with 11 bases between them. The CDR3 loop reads CASSPLSGTGELFF. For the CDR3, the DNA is TGTGCCAGCAGCCCACTCAGCGGCACCGGGGAGCTGTTTTTT.

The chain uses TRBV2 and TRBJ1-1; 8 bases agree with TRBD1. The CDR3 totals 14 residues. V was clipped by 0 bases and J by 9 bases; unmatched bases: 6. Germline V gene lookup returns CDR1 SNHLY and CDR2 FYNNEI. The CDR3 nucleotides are TGTGCCAGCAGTGAAGCCCCGGGACAGGCGAAAGCTTTCTTT. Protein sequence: CASSEAPGQAKAFF.

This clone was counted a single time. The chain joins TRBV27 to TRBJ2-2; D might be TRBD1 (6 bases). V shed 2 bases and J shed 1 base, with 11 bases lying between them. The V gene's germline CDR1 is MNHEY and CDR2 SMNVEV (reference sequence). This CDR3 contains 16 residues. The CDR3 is CASSLGRQVNTGELFF. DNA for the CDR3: TGTGCCAGCAGTTTAGGTAGACAGGTGAACACCGGGGAGCTGTTTTTT.

CDR3 sequence: CASSLEGLAGGGELFF. CDR3 DNA: TGTGCCAGCAGCTTAGAGGGGCTAGCGGGGGGCGGGGAGCTGTTTTTT. The chain carries TRBV7-2 and TRBJ2-2; TRBD2 aligns across 11 bases. This CDR3 has 16 residues. Per the germline V gene, CDR1 is SGHTA and CDR2 is FQGNSA. The V segment lost 1 base and the J segment 7 bases; nucleotides outside the gene matches: 5.

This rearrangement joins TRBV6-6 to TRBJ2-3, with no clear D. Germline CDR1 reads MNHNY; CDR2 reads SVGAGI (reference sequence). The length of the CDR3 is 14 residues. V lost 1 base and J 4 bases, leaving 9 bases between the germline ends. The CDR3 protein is CASSYYGVSDTQYF. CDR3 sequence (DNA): TGTGCCAGCAGTTACTACGGTGTCTCAGATACGCAGTATTTT.

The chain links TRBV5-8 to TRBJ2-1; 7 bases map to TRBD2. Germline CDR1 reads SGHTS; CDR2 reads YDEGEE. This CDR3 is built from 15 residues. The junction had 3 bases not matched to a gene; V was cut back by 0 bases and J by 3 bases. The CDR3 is CASSLVGGGYNEQFF. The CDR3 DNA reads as TGTGCCAGCAGCTTGGTGGGGGGGGGCTACAATGAGCAGTTCTTC.

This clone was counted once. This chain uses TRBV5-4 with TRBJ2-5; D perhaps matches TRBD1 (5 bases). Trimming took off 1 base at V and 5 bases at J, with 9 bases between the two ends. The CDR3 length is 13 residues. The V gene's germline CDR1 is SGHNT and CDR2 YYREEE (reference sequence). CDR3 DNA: TGTGCCAGCAGCTTGACAGGTTGGGAGACCCAGTACTTC. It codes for CASSLTGWETQYF.

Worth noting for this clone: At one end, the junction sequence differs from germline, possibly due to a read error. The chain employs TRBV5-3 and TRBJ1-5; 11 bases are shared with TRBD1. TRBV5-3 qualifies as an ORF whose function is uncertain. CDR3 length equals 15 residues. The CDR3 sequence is CARSLDRGHDQPQHF. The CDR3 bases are TGTGCCAGAAGTTTGGACAGGGGGCATGATCAGCCCCAGCATTTT.

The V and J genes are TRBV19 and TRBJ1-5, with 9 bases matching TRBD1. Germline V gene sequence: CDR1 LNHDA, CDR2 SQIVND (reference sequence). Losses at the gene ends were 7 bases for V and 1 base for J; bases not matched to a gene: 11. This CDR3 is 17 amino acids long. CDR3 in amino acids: CASKPGQGPVSNQPQHF. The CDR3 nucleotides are TGTGCCAGTAAGCCGGGACAGGGACCAGTAAGCAATCAGCCCCAGCATTTT.

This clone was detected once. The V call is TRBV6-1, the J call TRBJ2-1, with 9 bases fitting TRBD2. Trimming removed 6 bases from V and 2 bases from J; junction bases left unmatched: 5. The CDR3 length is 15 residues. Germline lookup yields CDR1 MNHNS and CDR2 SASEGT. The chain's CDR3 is CASSASGTTYNEQFF. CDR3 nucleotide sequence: TGTGCCAGCAGCGCTAGCGGGACTACCTACAATGAGCAGTTCTTC.

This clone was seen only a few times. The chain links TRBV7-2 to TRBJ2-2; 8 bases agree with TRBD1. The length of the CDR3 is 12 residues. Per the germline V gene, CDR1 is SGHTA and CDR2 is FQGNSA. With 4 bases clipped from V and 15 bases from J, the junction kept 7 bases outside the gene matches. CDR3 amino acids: CASSSGGAMMFF. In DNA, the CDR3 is TGTGCCAGCAGCTCAGGGGGCGCGATGATGTTTTTT.

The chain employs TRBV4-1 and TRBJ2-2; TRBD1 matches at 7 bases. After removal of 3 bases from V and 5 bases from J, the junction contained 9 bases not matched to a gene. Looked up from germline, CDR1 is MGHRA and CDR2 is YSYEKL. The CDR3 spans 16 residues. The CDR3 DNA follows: TGCGCCAGCAGCCAGAGGGTGACAGGGACGACCGGGGAGCTGTTTTTT. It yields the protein CASSQRVTGTTGELFF.

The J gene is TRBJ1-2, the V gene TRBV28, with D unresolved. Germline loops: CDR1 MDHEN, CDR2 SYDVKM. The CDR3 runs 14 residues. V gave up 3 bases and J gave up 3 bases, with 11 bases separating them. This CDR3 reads CASSLSGADYGYTF. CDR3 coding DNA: TGTGCCAGCAGTTTGTCAGGAGCGGACTATGGCTACACCTTC.

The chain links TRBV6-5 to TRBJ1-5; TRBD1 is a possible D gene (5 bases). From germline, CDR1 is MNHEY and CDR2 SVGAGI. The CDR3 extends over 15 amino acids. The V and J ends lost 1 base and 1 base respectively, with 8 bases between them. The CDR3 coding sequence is TGTGCCAGCAGTTACTGGGGGGGGAGCAATCAGCCCCAGCATTTT. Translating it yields CASSYWGGSNQPQHF.

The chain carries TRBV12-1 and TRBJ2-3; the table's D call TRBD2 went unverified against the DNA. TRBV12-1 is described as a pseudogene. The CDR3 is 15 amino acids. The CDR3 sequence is CASSSGKVVTDTQYF. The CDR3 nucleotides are TGTGCCAGCAGCTCGGGTAAAGTTGTCACAGATACGCAGTATTTT.

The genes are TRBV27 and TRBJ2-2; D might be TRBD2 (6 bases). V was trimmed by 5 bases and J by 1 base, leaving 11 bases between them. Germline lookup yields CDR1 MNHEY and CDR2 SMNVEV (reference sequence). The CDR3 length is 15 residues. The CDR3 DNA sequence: TGTGCCAGCAGTGTAAACGGGGGGAACACCGGGGAGCTGTTTTTT. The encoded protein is CASSVNGGNTGELFF.

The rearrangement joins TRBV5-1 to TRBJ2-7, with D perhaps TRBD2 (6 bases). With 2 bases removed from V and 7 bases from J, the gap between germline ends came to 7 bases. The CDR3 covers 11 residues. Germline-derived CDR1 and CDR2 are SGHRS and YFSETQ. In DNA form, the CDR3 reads TGCGCCAGCAGCTTAGGACTAGAGCAGTACTTC. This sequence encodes CASSLGLEQYF.

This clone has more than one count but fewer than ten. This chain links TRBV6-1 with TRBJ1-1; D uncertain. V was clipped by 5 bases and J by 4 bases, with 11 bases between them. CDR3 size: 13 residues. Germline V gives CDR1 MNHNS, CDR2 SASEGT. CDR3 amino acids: CASSFGFSTEAFF. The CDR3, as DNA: TGTGCCAGCAGTTTCGGGTTCAGCACTGAAGCTTTCTTT.

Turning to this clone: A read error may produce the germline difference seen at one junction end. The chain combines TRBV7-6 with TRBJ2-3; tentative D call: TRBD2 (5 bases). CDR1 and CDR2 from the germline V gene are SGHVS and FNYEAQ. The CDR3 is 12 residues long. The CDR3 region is CSSSSAGDTQYF. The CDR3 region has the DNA TGTTCCAGCAGCTCTGCGGGAGATACGCAGTATTTT.